This T cell receptor beta chain was documented in a study of tissue T cells after allogeneic stem cell transplantation. Whole-study findings and limits: Which tissue TCRs were alloreactive or antigen-specific was not determined. Some clones might be persisting host cells. In patients and mice, blood and spleen missed much of tissue repertoire.

A remark on this clone: The antigen is unknown. Genes here carry mouse names.

TCRdb keeps only in-frame clones here, not all; method: immunoSEQ multiplex PCR. The sample consists of 8,000 to 8,500 clones, approximately 50% of them appearing once. The time point here: mouse harvest day 7 after allogeneic transplant. Mouse grafts combined 10^7 T-cell-depleted bone marrow cells with 10^6 splenic CD5+ T cells. The receptor was derived from a female BALB/c mouse given C57BL/6 T cells with graft-versus-host disease after an allogeneic hematopoietic cell transplant. The specimen sequenced was gut tissue.

The CDR3 protein is CASSLGGASQNTLYF. CDR3 DNA (partial): TGTGCCAGCAGCTTAGGGGGGGCCAGTCAAAACACCTTGTAC. The chain has TRBV3 and TRBJ2-4; possible D gene TRBD2, 7 bases. The read terminates 1 residue before the CDR3 end, so the remaining end is supplied by the germline J gene. CDR3 length: 15 amino acids. Germline CDR1 SNHLY, CDR2 FYNGKV (reference sequence). Trimming took 1 base from V and 0 from J, leaving 8 bases between them.